Reported below is one T cell receptor beta chain. Its cognate antigen is unknown. Individual cDNA molecules were tagged with unique molecular identifiers. Each CDR3 protein is one row after TCRdb ran MiXCR on the 5' RACE reads. The table records 55,000 to 75,000 distinct CDR3 sequences, roughly 8% of them present only once. These data are taken from a study of early T cells in non-severe SARS-CoV-2 infection. Across the study: The study sequenced bulk RNA from unsorted whole blood, with chains unpaired. Study findings and constraints: CD4 and private specificities were missed by VDJdb matching, which favored anti-spike CD8 responses.

Germline V CDR1 and CDR2: SQVTM, ANQGSEA. V lost 6 bases, J lost 6 bases, and 22 bases lay in between. This CDR3 contains 15 residues. The chain joins TRBV29-1 to TRBJ2-3; either TRBD1 or TRBD2 may fit D (6 bases each). The sequencing sample was made of whole blood. The sequence was collected from an adult who was a healthcare worker with PCR-confirmed SARS-CoV-2 infection or an uninfected control (not recorded which). The CDR3 DNA is TGCAGCGTCTGTCGAAGGGGGGATGACACGGATACGCAGTATTTT. Translated, it gives CSVCRRGDDTDTQYF.